A single sample is the source of the 25 T cell receptor beta chains below, sequenced in a study of blood T cell repertoires in COVID-19. Profiled with immunoSEQ multiplex PCR; TCRdb holds only in-frame clones, not every one. Of 190,000 or so clones in the sample, 85% are singletons; the top ten hold around 20%. The sequencing sample was made of PBMCs or T cells enriched from blood (not recorded which). These TCRs come from a man aged 35 to 55 who had recovered from COVID-19.

The chain employs TRBV4-1 and TRBJ1-3; D gene unclear. The length of the CDR3 is 14 residues. V shed 3 bases and J shed 3 bases, with 9 bases lying between them. Germline assignment: CDR1 MGHRA and CDR2 YSYEKL. CDR3: CASSHLEGGNTIYF. In DNA, the CDR3 is TGCGCCAGCAGCCACCTAGAGGGTGGAAACACCATATATTTT.

This clone came up a few times. V is TRBV29-1 and J is TRBJ1-2; D call uncertain. CDR3 length equals 13 residues. V lost 3 bases and J lost 0, with 8 bases in between. Looked up from germline, CDR1 is SQVTM and CDR2 is ANQGSEA. CDR3: CSVDHGANYGYTF. CDR3 coding DNA: TGCAGCGTTGATCACGGAGCTAACTATGGCTACACCTTC.

This CDR3 reads CATSEGTSGRSYNEQFF. The DNA for the CDR3 is TGTGCCACCAGTGAGGGGACTAGCGGGAGATCCTACAATGAGCAGTTCTTC. The chain links TRBV24-1 to TRBJ2-1, with TRBD2 matching 14 bases. J lost 1 base, V lost 4 bases, and 2 bases had no gene match. Germline V lookup: CDR1 KGHDR, CDR2 SFDVKD. The CDR3 runs to 17 residues.

The rearrangement joins TRBV10-2 to TRBJ1-3, with a possible D match to TRBD1 (5 bases). Germline V gene data show CDR1 as WSHSY and CDR2 as SAAADI. There are 13 residues in the CDR3. V was pared by 4 bases and J by 5 bases, with 9 bases between. The CDR3 loop reads CASSVQGRNTIYF. The CDR3 nucleotides read TGCGCCAGCAGTGTTCAGGGTCGAAACACCATATATTTT.

The V call is TRBV4-2, the J call TRBJ2-5, with 7 positions matching TRBD2. CDR3 size: 15 residues. With 6 bases clipped from V and 1 base from J, the junction kept 8 bases outside the gene matches. From germline, CDR1 is LGHNA and CDR2 YNFKEQ. CDR3 nucleotides: TGTGCCAGCAGGCTGAATCTAGCGGTCCAAGAGACCCAGTACTTC. This translates into CASRLNLAVQETQYF.

The V call is TRBV5-1, the J call TRBJ2-7; 14 nucleotides line up with TRBD2. Germline-derived CDR1 and CDR2 are SGHRS and YFSETQ. J lost 2 bases, V lost 9 bases, and 10 bases had no gene match. CDR3 length: 16 residues. The CDR3 nucleotides are TGCGCCATCGCGTCGGGACTAGCGGGAGAGACCTACGAGCAGTACTTC. Amino acid sequence: CAIASGLAGETYEQYF.

The rearrangement links TRBV27 to TRBJ1-5, with D possibly TRBD1 on 6 matching bases. Germline CDR1 and CDR2: MNHEY and SMNVEV (reference sequence). Between the trimmed V and J ends, which lost 3 bases and 7 bases, there was a span of 13 bases. CDR3 length: 14 residues. CDR3 coding DNA: TGTGCCAGCAGTTTCCTTGGGGGCGGGCAGCCCCAGCATTTT. Translation gives CASSFLGGGQPQHF.

V gene TRBV5-1 combines with J gene TRBJ2-5; no firm D call. CDR1 SGHRS and CDR2 YFSETQ come from the germline V gene. V was pared by 4 bases and J by 5 bases, with 9 bases between. There are 12 residues in the CDR3. The CDR3 here is CASSPTGETQYF. DNA of the CDR3: TGCGCCAGCAGCCCCACCGGGGAGACCCAGTACTTC.

The gene calls are TRBV9 and TRBJ1-1, with D maybe TRBD1 (6 bases). Per germline, CDR1 SGDLS and CDR2 YYNGEE. V dropped 3 bases and J dropped 0 bases, with 9 bases sitting between them. The CDR3 is 14 amino acids. CDR3 loop: CASSGGQLNTEAFF. The CDR3 DNA reads TGTGCCAGCAGCGGCGGACAGTTGAACACTGAAGCTTTCTTT.

This rearrangement joins TRBV7-8 to TRBJ1-5, with D possibly TRBD1 on 5 matching bases. The V end lost 5 bases, the J end lost 2 bases, and 16 bases lay between the germline ends. Germline V lookup: CDR1 SGHVS, CDR2 FQNEAQ. This CDR3 has 16 residues. The CDR3 DNA follows: TGTGCCAGCAGCCAAAGGAGGGGAATTGGCAATCAGCCCCAGCATTTT. It encodes CASSQRRGIGNQPQHF.

DNA for the CDR3: TGTGCCAGCAGCCAGATGACAGGGGGCTCAGCTAATGAAAAACTGTTTTTT. Its protein product is CASSQMTGGSANEKLFF. V gene TRBV7-8 combines with J gene TRBJ1-4; 10 bases are a match to TRBD1. Germline loops: CDR1 SGHVS, CDR2 FQNEAQ. The CDR3 loop spans 17 amino acids. V shed 5 bases and J 3 bases; nucleotides not matched to a gene: 9.

The chain is built from TRBV9 and TRBJ1-1; D call uncertain. V gave up 2 bases and J gave up 0 bases, with 8 bases separating them. CDR1 and CDR2 (germline): SGDLS, YYNGEE. The CDR3 is 14 amino acids. DNA for the CDR3: TGTGCCAGCAGCGTCGACCTAGTGAACACTGAAGCTTTCTTT. Protein: CASSVDLVNTEAFF.

This clone has just one count. The chain recombines TRBV18 with TRBJ1-5; 10 bases match TRBD1. The germline gives CDR1 KGHSH, CDR2 LQKENI. The length of the CDR3 is 16 residues. With V trimmed by 6 bases and J by 0 bases, 5 bases remained unmatched. CDR3 protein: CASSPGTGVSNQPQHF. In DNA, the CDR3 is TGTGCCAGCTCGCCAGGGACAGGGGTTAGCAATCAGCCCCAGCATTTT. Filled out from reference TRBV18 and TRBJ1-5, the complete variable domain reads NAGVMQNPRHLVRRRGQEARLRCSPMKGHSHVYWYRQLPEEGLKFMVYLQKENIIDESGMPKERFSAEFPKEGPSILRIQQVVRGDSAAYFCASSPGTGVSNQPQHFGDGTRLSIL.

The rearrangement links TRBV6-2 or TRBV6-3 to TRBJ2-1, with TRBD2 matching over 9 bases. Unmatched junction bases numbered 10, after V lost 6 bases and J lost 4 bases. Germline V CDR1 and CDR2: MNHEY, SVGEGT. The CDR3 loop spans 16 amino acids. The CDR3 sequence is CASSLGLAGVYNEQFF. CDR3 in DNA: TGTGCCAGCAGCCTGGGTTTAGCGGGAGTGTACAATGAGCAGTTCTTC.

The genes are TRBV19 and TRBJ2-4; D is undetermined. Between the trimmed V and J ends, which lost 3 bases and 0 bases, there was a span of 18 bases. The CDR3 loop spans 18 amino acids. Per the germline V gene, CDR1 is LNHDA and CDR2 is SQIVND (reference sequence). The chain's CDR3 is CASSISPSSGLAKNIQYF. CDR3 DNA sequence: TGTGCCAGTAGTATCTCCCCTTCTTCGGGTCTAGCCAAAAACATTCAGTACTTC.

This chain uses TRBV10-3 with TRBJ1-2; TRBD1 might be the D (6 bases). The CDR3 length is 12 residues. Germline V gene lookup returns CDR1 ENHRY and CDR2 SYGVKD. V lost 4 bases and J lost 7, with 10 bases in between. The CDR3 protein is CAISVQGAGYTF. The CDR3 region has the DNA TGTGCCATCAGTGTACAGGGAGCTGGCTACACCTTC.

The chain carries TRBV3-1 (or the pseudogene TRBV3-2) and TRBJ1-1; 7 bases map to TRBD1. With V trimmed by 4 bases and J by 6 bases, 8 bases remained unmatched. Germline V gives CDR1 LGHDT, CDR2 YNNKEL (reference sequence). The CDR3 spans 14 residues. The CDR3 coding sequence is TGTGCCAGCAGCCCCTCCGGACAGGCGTCTGAAGCTTTCTTT. Translating it yields CASSPSGQASEAFF.

V usage is TRBV10-3 and J usage is TRBJ1-3; D is unclear. Trimming shortened V by 0 bases and J by 0 bases, and 12 bases separated the two germline ends. Germline-derived CDR1 and CDR2 are ENHRY and SYGVKD. The CDR3 covers 17 residues. This chain's CDR3 is CAISESDGRISGNTIYF. In DNA form, the CDR3 reads TGTGCCATCAGTGAGTCGGATGGCAGGATCTCTGGAAACACCATATATTTT.

The chain recombines TRBV3-1 (or the pseudogene TRBV3-2) with TRBJ2-7; unclear D gene. This CDR3 is built from 16 residues. V was shortened by 1 base and J by 4 bases, with 17 bases between the two germline ends. Germline CDR1 reads LGHDT; CDR2 reads YNNKEL (reference sequence). CDR3 in DNA: TGTGCCAGCAGCCAAGTGAGGATTGGGTCTTCTTACGAGCAGTACTTC. It translates to CASSQVRIGSSYEQYF.

The J gene is TRBJ1-2, the V gene TRBV14; 7 nucleotides match TRBD1. Losses at the gene ends were 4 bases for V and 13 bases for J; bases not matched to a gene: 6. This CDR3 region has 11 residues. Germline CDR1 SGHDN, CDR2 FVKESK. The CDR3 spells CASSRYGTVTF. The DNA of the CDR3 is TGTGCCAGCAGCCGATATGGGACAGTCACCTTC. The full variable domain, in which reference TRBV14 and TRBJ1-2 provide the parts outside the CDR3, is EAGVTQFPSHSVIEKGQTVTLRCDPISGHDNLYWYRRVMGKEIKFLLHFVKESKQDESGMPNNRFLAERTGGTYSTLKVQPAELEDSGVYFCASSRYGTVTFGSGTRLTVV.

V is TRBV4-1 and J is TRBJ2-1; TRBD2 agrees at 14 bases. Trimming took 5 bases from V and 6 from J; bases not matched to a gene: 6. Germline V gene lookup returns CDR1 MGHRA and CDR2 YSYEKL. This CDR3 spans 16 amino acids. This CDR3 reads CASSTYGTSGSNEQFF. The CDR3 DNA follows: TGCGCCAGCAGCACTTACGGGACTAGCGGGAGCAATGAGCAGTTCTTC.

The V and J genes are TRBV9 and TRBJ2-7, with 8 bases identical to TRBD1. Germline loops: CDR1 SGDLS, CDR2 YYNGEE. The J segment lost 2 bases and the V segment lost 3 bases, leaving 4 bases of the junction unmatched. The CDR3 is made up of 14 amino acids. The CDR3 sequence is CASSAGQGTYEQYF. The CDR3 DNA sequence: TGTGCCAGCAGCGCCGGACAGGGAACCTACGAGCAGTACTTC.

The chain combines TRBV5-5 with TRBJ1-2, with D tentatively TRBD1 (5 bases). CDR3 length equals 13 residues. The germline gives CDR1 SGHKS, CDR2 YYEKEE (reference sequence). Between the trimmed V and J ends, which lost 4 bases and 5 bases, there was a span of 12 bases. In nucleotides, the CDR3 is TGTGCCAGCAGCAGGGACTCTCCTTATGGCTACACCTTC. Its protein product is CASSRDSPYGYTF.

This chain uses TRBV30 with TRBJ1-1; 7 bases are shared with TRBD1. CDR1 GTSNPN and CDR2 SVGIG come from the germline V gene (reference sequence). The CDR3 is 15 residues long. The V gene end was trimmed by 4 bases and the J gene end by 1 base; junction bases not matched to a gene: 9. The CDR3 DNA is TGTGCCTGGACTCTAAGGGACAGATGGAACACTGAAGCTTTCTTT. This translates into CAWTLRDRWNTEAFF. Complete variable domain (other parts from reference TRBV30 and TRBJ1-1): SQTIHQWPATLVQPVGSPLSLECTVEGTSNPNLYWYRQAAGRGLQLLFYSVGIGQISSEVPQNLSASRPQDRQFILSSKKLLLSDSGFYLCAWTLRDRWNTEAFFGQGTRLTVV.

The chain uses TRBV27 and TRBJ2-7; 9 nucleotides match TRBD1. CDR1 and CDR2 (germline): MNHEY, SMNVEV (reference sequence). V dropped 0 bases and J dropped 2; count of bases not matched to a gene: 2. The CDR3 is made up of 15 amino acids. Here the CDR3 DNA reads TGTGCCAGCAGTTTATCCGGGACAGGGCCCTACGAGCAGTACTTC. It yields the protein CASSLSGTGPYEQYF.